A single T cell receptor beta chain is shown here with its context. One end of the junction is discordant with germline, which a read error may explain. The library targeted TCRbeta and was prepared with unique molecular identifiers. TCRdb re-called the PCR reads through MiXCR, storing one row per CDR3 protein. The data contain about 350,000 distinct CDR3 sequences, less than 15% of them singletons. This specimen belongs to a study of T-cell reconstitution after alpha-beta-depleted transplantation in children. Looked up from germline, CDR1 is SNHLY and CDR2 is FYNNEI. This CDR3 spans 18 amino acids. The source is a human donor who donated a stem cell graft to a child with Fanconi anemia. V usage is TRBV2 and J usage is TRBJ1-2, with no clear D. Sequencing was performed on PBMCs, taken from the stem cell graft. CDR3 sequence reads: CAISPDVTDNFVDYGYTF. The CDR3 bases are TGTGCCATCAGTCCCGATGTAACCGATAACTTTGTCGACTATGGCTACACCTTC. The complete variable domain, with remaining parts taken from reference TRBV2 and TRBJ1-2, reads EPEVTQTPSHQVTQMGQEVILRCVPISNHLYFYWYRQILGQKVEFLVSFYNNEISEKSEIFDDQFSVERPDGSNFTLKIRSTKLEDSAMYFCAISPDVTDNFVDYGYTFGSGTRLTVV.